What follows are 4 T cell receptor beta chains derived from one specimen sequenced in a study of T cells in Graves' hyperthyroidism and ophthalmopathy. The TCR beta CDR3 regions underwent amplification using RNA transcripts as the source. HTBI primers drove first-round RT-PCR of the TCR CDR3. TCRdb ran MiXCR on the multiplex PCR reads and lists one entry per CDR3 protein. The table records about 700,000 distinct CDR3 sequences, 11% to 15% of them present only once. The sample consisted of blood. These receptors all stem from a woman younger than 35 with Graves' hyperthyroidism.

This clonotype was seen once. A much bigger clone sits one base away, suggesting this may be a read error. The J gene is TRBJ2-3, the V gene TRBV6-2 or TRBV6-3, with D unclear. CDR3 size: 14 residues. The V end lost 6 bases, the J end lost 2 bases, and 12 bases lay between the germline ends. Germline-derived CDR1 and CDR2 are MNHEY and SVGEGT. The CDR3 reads CASSLTDPTDTQYF. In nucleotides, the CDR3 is TGTGCCAGCAGCCTGACCGACCCCACAGATACGCAGTATTTT.

The CDR3 DNA reads as TGCGCCAGCAGCATTGGACTAGCGGGAGTCGCGAACACCGGGGAGCTGTTTTTT. As protein: CASSIGLAGVANTGELFF. This chain uses TRBV5-1 with TRBJ2-2; 13 bases match TRBD2. V lost 4 bases, J lost 0 bases, and 6 bases stayed unmatched. Looked up from germline, CDR1 is SGHRS and CDR2 is YFSETQ. The CDR3 loop spans 18 amino acids.

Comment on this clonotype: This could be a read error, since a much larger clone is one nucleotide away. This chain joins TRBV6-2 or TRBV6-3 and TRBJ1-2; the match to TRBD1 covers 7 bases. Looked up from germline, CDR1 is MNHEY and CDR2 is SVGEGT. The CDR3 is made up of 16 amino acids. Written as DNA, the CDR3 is TGTGCCGGCAGTTCCGACAGGGTTGAAGGGCCCTATGGCTACACCTTC. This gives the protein CAGSSDRVEGPYGYTF.

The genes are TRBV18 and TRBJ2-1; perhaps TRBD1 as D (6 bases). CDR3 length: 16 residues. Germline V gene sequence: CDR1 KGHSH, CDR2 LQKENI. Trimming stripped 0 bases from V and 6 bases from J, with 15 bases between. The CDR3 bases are TGTGCCAGCTCACCACCGAACAGGGATATGGGCAATGAGCAGTTCTTC. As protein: CASSPPNRDMGNEQFF.